The 7 T cell receptor beta chains below all came from one sample that was sequenced in a study of blood T cell repertoires in COVID-19. Measured with immunoSEQ multiplex PCR; TCRdb has only the in-frame clones, and not every one. The sample holds roughly 180,000 clones; roughly 84% are singletons and the top ten take under 6.5%. Sequenced input: peripheral blood. The receptors originated from a woman aged 50 to 60 with COVID-19, enrolled during active disease.

V and J are TRBV5-1 and TRBJ2-3; TRBD2 matches 7 bases. This CDR3 comprises 14 residues. Germline CDR1 reads SGHRS; CDR2 reads YFSETQ. Trimming removed 3 bases from V and 0 bases from J; junction bases left unmatched: 1. The CDR3 nucleotides are TGCGCCAGCAGCTCCGGGGGGAGCACAGATACGCAGTATTTT. This sequence encodes CASSSGGSTDTQYF.

The rearrangement joins TRBV5-4 to TRBJ1-1, with TRBD1 matching 8 bases. Trimming took 4 bases from V and 4 from J; bases not matched to a gene: 9. The CDR3 has 15 residues. Germline CDR1 is SGHNT and CDR2 is YYREEE (reference sequence). CDR3 loop: CASSGLDRAPTEAFF. The CDR3 DNA follows: TGTGCCAGCAGCGGGCTGGACAGGGCCCCCACTGAAGCTTTCTTT.

This sequence joins TRBV6-6 and TRBJ1-2; 9 nucleotides align to TRBD1. Germline CDR1 MNHNY, CDR2 SVGAGI (reference sequence). J lost 6 bases, V lost 0 bases, and 5 bases had no gene match. The CDR3 covers 15 residues. The CDR3 region has the DNA TGTGCCAGCAGTTACTCGGGGCGGGACAGGGATGGCTACACCTTC. Translated: CASSYSGRDRDGYTF.

V usage is TRBV2 and J usage is TRBJ2-7; TRBD1 matches 7 bases. Germline V lookup: CDR1 SNHLY, CDR2 FYNNEI. V lost 9 bases and J lost 0; bases outside the gene matches: 5. CDR3 length: 13 residues. The CDR3 DNA follows: TGTGCCAGTAGGGACAGTCCCTCCTACGAGCAGTACTTC. It encodes CASRDSPSYEQYF.

A word on this clone: Other DNA sequences in the sample encode the same CDR3. The chain is built from TRBV5-1 and TRBJ1-2; 11 positions agree with TRBD1. Germline lookup yields CDR1 SGHRS and CDR2 YFSETQ. The ends lost 3 bases at V and 2 bases at J; junction bases unmatched: 3. This CDR3 contains 15 residues. This chain's CDR3 is CASSYGQGANYGYTF. The CDR3 DNA reads as TGCGCCAGCAGCTACGGACAGGGGGCGAACTATGGCTACACCTTC.

V usage is TRBV30 and J usage is TRBJ1-5; D not resolved. The germline V gene has CDR1 GTSNPN and CDR2 SVGIG (reference sequence). The CDR3 contains 12 residues. The germline V and J ends were trimmed by 5 bases and 2 bases, with 7 bases remaining between them. The CDR3 loop reads CAWAGGNQPQHF. The CDR3 DNA is TGTGCCTGGGCCGGGGGCAATCAGCCCCAGCATTTT.

This clone was counted once. The rearrangement joins TRBV18 to TRBJ2-5, with 9 nucleotides matching TRBD2. V lost 3 bases, J lost 3 bases, and 5 bases stayed unmatched. This CDR3 has 15 residues. Germline CDR1 KGHSH, CDR2 LQKENI. The chain's CDR3 is CASSPLTSGKETQYF. The CDR3 DNA reads TGTGCCAGCTCACCCTTGACTAGCGGAAAAGAGACCCAGTACTTC.